The present TCR beta chain was sequenced within a study of T cell responses to AZD1222 COVID-19 vaccine (dated by TCRdb to the early 2020s). The study in broad terms: A total of about 240 trial participants underwent TCR sequencing, of whom around 200 received two doses of AZD1222 and about 26 received two doses of the MenACWY control vaccine. Trial participants were enrolled by age into 18-55, 56-69 and 70-plus year subgroups, with roughly 150, 30 and 60 TCR-sequenced participants respectively. Broader findings and caveats from the paper: Participants were mostly white British and included more females than males, and it was suggested by the authors that clonal diversity may have been underestimated. After two AZD1222 doses, spike-specific TCR breadth and depth were significantly higher than at day 0 and than in MenACWY recipients. No day 14 peak-response samples were available, so repertoires were characterized only after the peak T cell response. Vaccine-associated CD4 TCRs spanned the whole spike protein, with dominant responses in regions 160-218 and 743-854. Conclusions about previously exposed vaccinees are limited, since just 6 or 7 AZD1222 recipients were seropositive for SARS-CoV-2 at baseline. In the small 56-69-year group, the increase in depth fell short of significance, most likely because of low power. Nearly half of unique spike-specific TCRs reportedly recognized epitopes outside regions mutated in the B.1.351 and B.1.1.7 variants.

On this clone: No antigen is known for it. There are no base qualities to consult, and no much larger clone falls within one base.

The CDR3 regions of human TCRbeta chains were subjected to immunosequencing. In the source study's methods: Repertoire TCRs were checked for matches against a reference library of SARS-CoV-2-specific TCRs that had been generated using the MIRA antigen-specificity platform. Breadth was defined as the fraction of unique TCRs that were SARS-CoV-2-associated. Depth was defined as the fraction of total T cells that were SARS-CoV-2-associated. Using the MIRA data, every spike-specific TCR was mapped to the spike region that the TCR reacted to and assigned to either a CD4 or a CD8 class. Log10-transformed breadth and depth values were compared by one-way ANOVA with Sidak's multiple comparisons tests. What TCRdb holds here is the immuneACCESS table cut down to in-frame rearrangements. Part of the clones is not present; checked against another copy, under half of the missing clones reflect an unresolved V gene, and the others are unexplained. The V and J calls and the clone size are those of that table, but D and trimming were determined from the DNA. The sample includes about 56,000 clones, with about 88% observed a single time. The ten largest make up less than 9% of the sample.

The time point label of this sample denotes: about 28 days (+/-7) after the second vaccine dose. AZD1222 recipients whose second dose came at about 4 weeks and those whose second dose came at about 12 weeks were combined into one group, since spike-specific TCR depth and breadth did not differ between the two schedules. The vaccinee samples were drawn from two UK trials, COV001 and COV002, one of which was a single-blind randomized controlled phase 2/3 trial testing AZD1222 (ChAdOx1 nCoV-19) in healthy adults. For TCRbeta chain sequencing, PBMC samples were collected from trial participants at day 0 and at day 28 after the second dose. The germline V gene supplies CDR1 KGHSH and CDR2 LQKENI. The CDR3 has 15 amino acids, counting the end cysteine and phenylalanine. The read is trimmed to its CDR3 DNA, 45 bases read in frame from base 1. V was cut back by 3 bases and J by 4 bases, leaving a gap of 13 bases between them.

The rearrangement combines TRBV18 with TRBJ1-3; a weak D assignment points to TRBD1 (5 bases agree). The source material was peripheral blood, sampled 28 days after the second AZD1222 dose. This TCR was recovered from an adult who received the AZD1222 COVID-19 vaccine. The CDR3 reads as follows: CASSPATGIGNTIYF. The DNA sequence is as follows: TGTGCCAGCTCACCCGCTACAGGAATCGGAAACACCATATATTTT.